Below, one T cell receptor beta chain is given with its context. The entry originates in a study of TIL therapy for anti-PD-1-resistant metastatic lung cancer. In germline, CDR1 is SQVTM, CDR2 ANQGSEA. The CDR3 has 14 residues. V was pared by 6 bases and J by 1 base, with 12 bases between. Sequencing used immunoSEQ v3. Using immunoSEQ multiplex PCR, the repertoire was profiled, and TCRdb retains in-frame clones only, with some absent. The repertoire holds about 52,000 clones, with 79% as singletons. Time point described: pre-treatment sample, taken before nivolumab and TIL therapy. Specimen: blood, collected at baseline. The chain links TRBV29-1 to TRBJ2-2; D is perhaps TRBD1 (6 bases). The TCR sequence derives from a woman between 25 and 85 years old with non-small cell lung cancer. The CDR3 is CSVHQGRNTGELFF. CDR3 nucleotide sequence: TGCAGCGTGCATCAGGGGCGGAACACCGGGGAGCTGTTTTTT.